The entry below gives a single T cell receptor (beta chain) sequence along with its context. Its antigen target is currently unknown. It has no much larger one-base neighbor in the sample; base qualities were not kept. Genomic DNA was extracted from sorted cells for sequencing of the TCRbeta CDR3 region. TCRbeta CDR3 regions were sequenced using the immunoSEQ Assay. Drawn from immuneACCESS, this table holds only the in-frame rearrangements with V and J called that TCRdb kept. Clones are partly lost; checked studies trace under half to an unresolved V gene and leave the rest unexplained. The sample table records over 20,000 clones; approximately 87% of these occur just once. The top ten constitute about a quarter of the sample. The trial excluded patients who had a history of autoimmune disease or who were on systemic immunosuppression. Peripheral blood for TCR sequencing was collected from all dose cohorts at baseline, on cycle 4 day 1, and on cycle 7 day 1. Samples were obtained from an open-label, multicenter, first-in-human phase I dose-escalation trial of ivuxolimab. Adults with locally advanced or metastatic melanoma, renal cell carcinoma, hepatocellular carcinoma or head and neck squamous cell carcinoma were enrolled in the trial. Before TCR sequencing, CD4+ T cells and CD8+ T cells from peripheral blood were sorted into separate populations.

This entry comes from a study of OX40 agonist ivuxolimab in advanced cancers. Regarding the complete study: Ivuxolimab, which targeted the costimulatory receptor OX40 (CD134), was an agonistic, fully human IgG2 monoclonal antibody. Intravenous ivuxolimab was administered to patients every 2 weeks at six dose levels: 0.01, 0.1, 0.3, 1.5, 3 and 10 mg/kg. Of the roughly 54 dose-escalation patients, hepatocellular carcinoma was present in around 20, melanoma in approximately 15, renal cell carcinoma in 9 and head and neck cancer in 9. The dose-escalation cohort was about 87% male with a mean age of approximately 60 years, ranging from about 23 to 85. Prior anti-PD-1, anti-PD-L1 or anti-CTLA-4 therapy was permitted, and about two fifths of dose-escalation patients had received checkpoint inhibitors. Partial responses occurred in three dose-escalation patients: two with cutaneous melanoma and one with hepatocellular carcinoma. Peripheral TCRbeta sequencing aimed to test whether ivuxolimab altered TCR sequence diversity and caused clonal T-cell expansion. The paper reports the monotherapy dose-escalation portion (N = 52 patients) of the phase I ivuxolimab trial. What the authors observed across the whole study: Low levels of normalized T-cell clonal expansion were also seen in some patients who did not respond. In the 0.1-3.0 mg/kg groups, partial responders were among the patients with the lowest normalized peripheral clonal expansion, particularly in CD8+ T cells. At doses of 0.1 to 3.0 mg/kg, clonal expansion of both CD4+ and CD8+ T cells in blood was seen between baseline and week 6. Which antigens the clonally expanded peripheral T cells were specific for was not determined. After ivuxolimab, more expanded clones were found on average in CD8+ T cells than in CD4+ T cells.

The CDR3 numbers 14 residues from cysteine through phenylalanine. The DNA shown is the 42-base CDR3, in frame from base 1. V was cut back by 5 bases and J by 6 bases, leaving a gap of 17 bases between them. CDR1 and CDR2 were assigned from the germline V gene (reference sequence) as MNHEY and SMNVEV. This TCR came from an adult with an advanced solid tumor such as melanoma, head and neck, liver or kidney cancer. The sample consisted of CD4+ or CD8+ T cells sorted from blood, taken in a trial of the OX40 agonist ivuxolimab. This sequence uses TRBV27 and TRBJ2-7; a confident D gene designation cannot be given. The base sequence is TGTGCCAGCAGTGGCCCCGGGTTCAACCCCGAGCAGTACTTC. This gives the protein CASSGPGFNPEQYF.